Each of the 5 T cell receptor beta chains below was sequenced from the same sample in a study of post-analysis software for immune sequencing data. Study conclusions and caveats: Patients used several TRBV segments, including TRBV5-6, TRBV5-1 and TRBV20-1, more often than controls.

Carried by the TCR beta cDNA libraries were unique molecular identifiers. Using its own MiXCR run on the PCR reads, TCRdb lists one record per CDR3 protein. There are about 430,000 distinct CDR3 sequences in the sample; approximately 39% occur only once, and 7.5% to 8.5% lies in the top ten. These receptors have no known antigen. The sample was blood. The receptor source for this set is a girl aged 2 to 10 with multiple sclerosis.

V is TRBV12-3 or TRBV12-4 and J is TRBJ2-5; D gene unclear. The CDR3 has 13 amino acids. The V end was cut by 7 bases, the J end by 2 bases, with 11 bases between. CDR3 in amino acids: CASTTWVQETQYF. The DNA of the CDR3 is TGTGCCAGCACCACATGGGTTCAAGAGACCCAGTACTTC.

This clonotype was seen a handful of times. This rearrangement joins TRBV29-1 to TRBJ1-1; maybe TRBD1 (5 bases). This CDR3 contains 15 residues. V was pared by 0 bases and J by 0 bases, with 11 bases between. Looked up from germline, CDR1 is SQVTM and CDR2 is ANQGSEA. CDR3 amino acids: CSVEEGPGMNTEAFF. Written as DNA, the CDR3 is TGCAGCGTTGAAGAAGGTCCAGGGATGAACACTGAAGCTTTCTTT.

J is TRBJ2-3 and V is TRBV7-9; 11 bases agree with TRBD2. The CDR3 contains 17 residues. V gave up 5 bases and J gave up 2 bases; unmatched junction bases: 9. Looked up from germline, CDR1 is SEHNR and CDR2 is FQNEAQ (reference sequence). CDR3 region: CASSPVLAGGNTDTQYF. The DNA of the CDR3 is TGTGCCAGCAGCCCCGTTTTAGCGGGGGGGAACACAGATACGCAGTATTTT.

CDR3 loop: CGIAGTSGGATDTQYF. The CDR3 bases are TGCGGAATCGCCGGGACTAGCGGGGGGGCGACAGATACGCAGTATTTT. The chain couples TRBV20-1 to TRBJ2-3; TRBD2 aligns across 16 bases. The CDR3 totals 16 residues. Germline values: CDR1 DFQATT, CDR2 SNEGSKA (reference sequence).

The rearrangement links TRBV7-3 to TRBJ2-3; 8 nucleotides agree with TRBD1. Trimming at V came to 5 bases and at J to 4 bases, leaving 5 bases not matched to a gene. The CDR3 loop spans 14 amino acids. CDR1 and CDR2 (germline): SGHTA, FQGTGA. The DNA for the CDR3 is TGTGCCAGCAGCCTAGGACAGGGACCAGATACGCAGTATTTT. It encodes CASSLGQGPDTQYF.